Each of the 27 T cell receptor beta chains below was sequenced from the same sample in a study of T cells in Graves' hyperthyroidism and ophthalmopathy. Amplified regions were TCR beta CDR3 sequences from RNA transcripts. A set of HTBI primers served as the primers for a first-round RT-PCR of the TCR CDR3. TCRdb redid the calling of the multiplex PCR reads with MiXCR, one entry per CDR3 protein. This sample has 700,000 to 850,000 distinct CDR3 sequences; around a third occur once, and the top ten carry 31%. The sequencing sample was made of blood. Every receptor here comes from a woman aged 35 to 49 with Graves' hyperthyroidism.

This CDR3 is CASSLTLRGSANTGELFF. The CDR3 DNA is TGTGCCAGCAGCTTAACGTTACGGGGCAGTGCGAACACCGGGGAGCTGTTTTTT. This chain joins TRBV7-3 and TRBJ2-2; the D call may be TRBD1 or TRBD2 (5 bases each). Germline V lookup: CDR1 SGHTA, CDR2 FQGTGA. With 0 bases removed from V and 0 bases from J, the gap between germline ends came to 14 bases. The CDR3 covers 18 residues.

This clonotype turned up a few times. The chain couples TRBV6-1 to TRBJ2-7, with 10 bases that match TRBD1. V lost 5 bases to trimming and J lost 2 bases; unmatched junction nucleotides: 12. The germline V gene has CDR1 MNHNS and CDR2 SASEGT. The CDR3 sequence is 17 residues long. CDR3 DNA: TGTGCCAGCAGTCGGGACAGGGGAAGAGCTGATACCTACGAGCAGTACTTC. Amino acid sequence: CASSRDRGRADTYEQYF.

The chain carries TRBV19 and TRBJ2-2; 16 bases match TRBD2. CDR1 is LNHDA and CDR2 is SQIVND in the germline V gene (reference sequence). The CDR3 loop spans 18 amino acids. V shed 3 bases and J 7 bases; nucleotides not matched to a gene: 8. The CDR3, as DNA: TGTGCCAGTAGTATGGGGACTAGCGGGAGGGCCTGGAACGGGGAGCTGTTTTTT. Amino acids: CASSMGTSGRAWNGELFF.

This clonotype was detected a few times. The J gene is TRBJ1-1, the V gene TRBV9; D gene ambiguous. Germline CDR1 is SGDLS and CDR2 is YYNGEE. Trimming left V 0 bases short and J 4 bases short, with 10 bases between. The CDR3 has 14 residues. The CDR3 sequence is CASSVAWGSTEAFF. The CDR3 DNA reads as TGTGCCAGCAGCGTAGCCTGGGGTTCCACTGAAGCTTTCTTT.

This clonotype showed up many times. V and J are TRBV7-9 and TRBJ1-6; a possible D gene is TRBD1 (6 bases). Per the germline V gene, CDR1 is SEHNR and CDR2 is FQNEAQ (reference sequence). V lost 5 bases, J lost 11 bases, and 19 bases lay in between. The CDR3 consists of 15 residues. The CDR3 DNA sequence: TGTGCCAGCAGCCAAGACAGGTTTCTCGTTGCACCCCTCCACTTT. Encoded protein: CASSQDRFLVAPLHF.

This clonotype turned up a few times. The chain uses TRBV6-7 and TRBJ1-1; no firm D call. Being an ORF, TRBV6-7 has a function that is uncertain. This CDR3 is built from 12 residues. Trimming cost V 1 base and J 7 bases, with 7 bases left between them. The CDR3 is CASSYLSDEAFF. CDR3 nucleotides: TGTGCCAGCAGTTACTTGTCGGATGAAGCTTTCTTT.

The rearrangement uses TRBV5-1 and TRBJ2-2; 7 positions match TRBD1. The junction had 7 bases not matched to a gene; V was cut back by 4 bases and J by 4 bases. The CDR3 is 15 amino acids. CDR1 SGHRS and CDR2 YFSETQ come from the germline V gene. The CDR3 protein is CASSSTGAGTGELFF. Written as DNA, the CDR3 is TGCGCCAGCAGCAGCACAGGGGCCGGCACCGGGGAGCTGTTTTTT.

This clonotype was counted ten times or more. The chain carries TRBV7-6 and TRBJ1-3; no reliable D call. V shed 5 bases and J shed 1 base, with 9 bases lying between them. CDR1 is SGHVS, CDR2 FNYEAQ, per germline. This CDR3 comprises 14 residues. The CDR3 nucleotides are TGTGCCAGCAGCCCCGGTGGATCTGGAAACACCATATATTTT. This sequence encodes CASSPGGSGNTIYF. The full variable domain, rest sourced from reference TRBV7-6 and TRBJ1-3, is GAGVSQSPRYKVTKRGQDVALRCDPISGHVSLYWYRQALGQGPEFLTYFNYEAQQDKSGLPNDRFSAERPEGSISTLTIQRTEQRDSAMYRCASSPGGSGNTIYFGEGSWLTVV.

This clonotype came up a few times. CDR3 amino acids: CASSIDYPGTQYF. The CDR3 nucleotides read TGTGCCAGTAGTATAGATTACCCAGGGACCCAGTACTTC. V gene TRBV19 combines with J gene TRBJ2-5; D remains ambiguous. V gave up 0 bases and J gave up 7 bases, with 9 bases separating them. The germline gives CDR1 LNHDA, CDR2 SQIVND (reference sequence). This CDR3 has 13 residues.

In regard to this clonotype: This may stem from a read error, because a much larger clone lies one nucleotide away. CDR3 protein: CVISPRGIAGEAYEQYF. CDR3 in DNA: TGTGTCATCAGTCCTCGGGGGATAGCGGGAGAAGCCTACGAGCAGTACTTC. The chain has TRBV10-3 and TRBJ2-7, with 9 nucleotides matching TRBD2. This CDR3 comprises 17 residues. CDR1 is ENHRY, CDR2 SYGVKD, per germline.

In its sample, this clonotype was seen many times. V usage is TRBV6-2 or TRBV6-3 and J usage is TRBJ2-7; a possible D gene is TRBD1 (6 bases). V was cut by 7 bases and J by 6 bases, with 16 bases left in between. Looked up from germline, CDR1 is MNHEY and CDR2 is SVGEGT. The CDR3 extends over 13 amino acids. The CDR3 here is CASTQWTAGEQYF. Here the CDR3 DNA reads TGTGCCAGCACCCAATGGACAGCCGGCGAGCAGTACTTC.

This clonotype was seen many times. The V gene is TRBV7-6, the J gene TRBJ1-1, with unresolved D. Germline CDR1 reads SGHVS; CDR2 reads FNYEAQ. The CDR3 runs 16 residues. V lost 0 bases and J lost 6, with 17 bases in between. The CDR3 sequence is CASSLAVAVAGSEAFF. The CDR3 DNA reads as TGTGCCAGCAGCTTAGCAGTCGCGGTTGCGGGATCTGAAGCTTTCTTT.

J is TRBJ1-2 and V is TRBV2, with a possible D match to TRBD1 (6 bases). This CDR3 comprises 13 residues. V was cut by 2 bases and J by 6 bases, with 10 bases left in between. Germline CDR1 is SNHLY and CDR2 is FYNNEI. CDR3 in amino acids: CASSETGFDGYTF. In DNA, the CDR3 is TGTGCCAGCAGTGAAACAGGGTTCGATGGCTACACCTTC. Supplemented by reference TRBV2 and TRBJ1-2, the full variable domain reads EPEVTQTPSHQVTQMGQEVILRCVPISNHLYFYWYRQILGQKVEFLVSFYNNEISEKSEIFDDQFSVERPDGSNFTLKIRSTKLEDSAMYFCASSETGFDGYTFGSGTRLTVV.

This clonotype occurred a few times. This rearrangement joins TRBV20-1 to TRBJ2-7, with 10 bases fitting TRBD2. Germline CDR1 and CDR2: DFQATT and SNEGSKA (reference sequence). The CDR3 is 18 residues long. The ends lost 0 bases at V and 6 bases at J; junction bases unmatched: 17. In DNA, the CDR3 is TGCAGTGCTAGAGATGGCCCGGGGGCTAGCGGGAGTTACGGCGAGCAGTACTTC. Translating gives CSARDGPGASGSYGEQYF.

This clonotype was seen ten or more times. This chain links TRBV7-3 with TRBJ1-1; D gene ambiguous. The CDR3 length is 16 residues. The germline CDR1 and CDR2 sequences are SGHTA and FQGTGA. V shed 5 bases and J shed 0 bases, with 16 bases lying between them. As DNA, the CDR3 is TGTGCCAGCAGCCCAGTCGGTGGAGACATGAACACTGAAGCTTTCTTT. Translated, it gives CASSPVGGDMNTEAFF.

This clonotype was recorded at least ten times. The V gene is TRBV7-9, the J gene TRBJ1-1, with no clear D. This CDR3 spans 13 amino acids. V lost 4 bases and J 2 bases, leaving 8 bases between the germline ends. Germline V lookup: CDR1 SEHNR, CDR2 FQNEAQ (reference sequence). CDR3: CASSSQTNTEAFF. The DNA for the CDR3 is TGTGCCAGCAGCTCACAAACTAACACTGAAGCTTTCTTT.

In this sample, this clonotype turned up a few times. The chain employs TRBV4-3 and TRBJ2-5; 11 nucleotides agree with TRBD2. The CDR3 runs 19 residues. In germline, CDR1 is LGHNA, CDR2 YSLEER. Trimming took 0 bases from V and 1 from J; bases not matched to a gene: 10. The CDR3: CASSQESRLAGRPQETQYF. In DNA form, the CDR3 reads TGCGCCAGCAGCCAAGAATCTCGACTAGCGGGGCGACCCCAAGAGACCCAGTACTTC.

This clonotype was detected ten times or more. This chain links TRBV7-2 with TRBJ1-1, with 8 bases fitting TRBD1. Germline trimming cut 3 bases from V and 12 bases from J; bases unmatched to any gene: 12. Germline lookup yields CDR1 SGHTA and CDR2 FQGNSA. This CDR3 is built from 14 residues. The chain's CDR3 is CASSFGLGQGGTFF. As DNA, the CDR3 is TGTGCCAGCAGCTTCGGTCTCGGACAGGGAGGGACTTTCTTT.

The chain has TRBV10-3 and TRBJ2-5; D might be TRBD2 (5 bases). This CDR3 is built from 15 residues. V gave up 10 bases and J gave up 4 bases, with 22 bases separating them. Looked up from germline, CDR1 is ENHRY and CDR2 is SYGVKD. CDR3 in DNA: TGTGCCAGCAGCGTAGGTCGGGGTGAGGGAGAGACCCAGTACTTC. The encoded protein is CASSVGRGEGETQYF.

This clonotype appeared many times. This chain connects TRBV19 to TRBJ1-5, with TRBD1 matching over 7 bases. The germline V gene encodes CDR1 LNHDA and CDR2 SQIVND (reference sequence). V shed 6 bases and J 2 bases; nucleotides not matched to a gene: 7. The CDR3 has 15 amino acids. CDR3 sequence reads: CASRPTGVGNQPQHF. The CDR3 DNA follows: TGTGCCAGTAGGCCCACAGGGGTCGGCAATCAGCCCCAGCATTTT.

Many counts were recorded for this clonotype. The DNA for the CDR3 is TGTGCCAGCAGCTTCTACTCGGGATTAAATGGCTACACCTTC. It translates to CASSFYSGLNGYTF. The genes are TRBV7-9 and TRBJ1-2, with D uncertain. CDR1 is SEHNR, CDR2 FQNEAQ, per germline (reference sequence). Trimming shortened V by 3 bases and J by 6 bases, and 14 bases separated the two germline ends. The CDR3 spans 14 residues.

This clonotype was recorded at least ten times. V and J are TRBV12-3 or TRBV12-4 and TRBJ1-1; tentative D call: TRBD1 (6 bases). V was shortened by 7 bases and J by 3 bases, with 12 bases between the two germline ends. The CDR3 contains 13 residues. The CDR3 is CASKQGAYTEAFF. The CDR3 bases are TGTGCCAGCAAACAGGGCGCGTACACTGAAGCTTTCTTT.

Only a few counts were recorded for this clonotype. This chain joins TRBV6-5 and TRBJ2-7; tentative D call: TRBD2 (6 bases). The CDR3 length is 15 residues. Trimming removed 7 bases at V and 6 bases at J, with 22 bases between. Per germline, CDR1 MNHEY and CDR2 SVGAGI. CDR3 coding DNA: TGTGCCAGCACCTATCGGGACTCCCAGGGAGGCGAGCAGTACTTC. Its protein product is CASTYRDSQGGEQYF.

This chain joins TRBV7-9 and TRBJ1-5; D unresolved. V was trimmed by 2 bases and J by 5 bases, leaving 13 bases between them. The germline gives CDR1 SEHNR, CDR2 FQNEAQ (reference sequence). This CDR3 region has 15 residues. The CDR3 region is CASSLWRGADQPQHF. The CDR3 bases are TGTGCCAGCAGCTTATGGCGGGGTGCCGATCAGCCCCAGCATTTT.

This clonotype was seen many times. The CDR3 region has the DNA TGCAGTGCTAGTCGACTTAACCCTCAGGGCAATCAGCCCCAGCATTTT. Its translation is CSASRLNPQGNQPQHF. The chain is built from TRBV20-1 and TRBJ1-5; D gene uncertain. There are 16 residues in the CDR3. The V end was cut by 3 bases, the J end by 2 bases, with 17 bases between. Germline lookup yields CDR1 DFQATT and CDR2 SNEGSKA (reference sequence).

Many counts were recorded for this clonotype. The gene calls are TRBV14 and TRBJ1-2; 9 nucleotides agree with TRBD1. With 2 bases clipped from V and 7 bases from J, the junction kept 8 bases outside the gene matches. The CDR3 has 15 residues. CDR1 is SGHDN and CDR2 is FVKESK in the germline V gene. The CDR3 sequence: CASSQMTGGQTGYTF. For the CDR3, the DNA is TGTGCCAGCAGCCAAATGACAGGGGGTCAGACTGGCTACACCTTC.

This clonotype occurred many times. The chain uses TRBV30 and TRBJ1-2; 7 bases match TRBD1. The V gene end was trimmed by 2 bases and the J gene end by 3 bases; junction bases not matched to a gene: 6. CDR1 is GTSNPN and CDR2 is SVGIG in the germline V gene (reference sequence). The CDR3 totals 14 residues. In nucleotides, the CDR3 is TGTGCCTGGAGTCCCCTCGACAGGGACTATGGCTACACCTTC. As protein: CAWSPLDRDYGYTF. The full variable domain, its missing parts supplied by reference TRBV30 and TRBJ1-2, is SQTIHQWPATLVQPVGSPLSLECTVEGTSNPNLYWYRQAAGRGLQLLFYSVGIGQISSEVPQNLSASRPQDRQFILSSKKLLLSDSGFYLCAWSPLDRDYGYTFGSGTRLTVV.